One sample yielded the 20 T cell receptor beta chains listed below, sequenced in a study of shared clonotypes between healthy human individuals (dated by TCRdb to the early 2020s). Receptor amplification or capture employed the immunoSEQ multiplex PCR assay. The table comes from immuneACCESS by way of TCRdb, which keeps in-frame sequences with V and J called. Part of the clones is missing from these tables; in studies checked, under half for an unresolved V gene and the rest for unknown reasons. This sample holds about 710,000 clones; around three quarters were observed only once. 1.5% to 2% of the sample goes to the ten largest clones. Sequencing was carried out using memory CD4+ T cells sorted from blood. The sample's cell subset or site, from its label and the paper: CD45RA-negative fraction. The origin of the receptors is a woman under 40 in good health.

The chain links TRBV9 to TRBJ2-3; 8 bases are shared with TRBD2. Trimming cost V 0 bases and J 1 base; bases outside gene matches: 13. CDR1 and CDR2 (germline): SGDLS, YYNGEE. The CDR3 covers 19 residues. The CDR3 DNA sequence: TGTGCCAGCAGCGTAGGGCTAGCGGGCCCAATATCCCGCACAGATACGCAGTATTTT. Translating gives CASSVGLAGPISRTDTQYF.

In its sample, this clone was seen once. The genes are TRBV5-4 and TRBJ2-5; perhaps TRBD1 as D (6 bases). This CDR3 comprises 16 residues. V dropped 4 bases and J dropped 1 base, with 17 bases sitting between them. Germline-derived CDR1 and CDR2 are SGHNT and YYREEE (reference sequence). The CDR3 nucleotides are TGTGCCAGCAGCCCACCCCCAGGGGCCCGCCAAGAGACCCAGTACTTC. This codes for CASSPPPGARQETQYF.

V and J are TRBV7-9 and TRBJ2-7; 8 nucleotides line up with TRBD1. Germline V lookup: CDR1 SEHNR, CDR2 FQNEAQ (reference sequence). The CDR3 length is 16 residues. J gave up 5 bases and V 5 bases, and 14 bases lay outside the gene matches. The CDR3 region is CASSVDRGEGFNEQYF. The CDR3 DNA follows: TGTGCCAGCAGCGTAGACAGGGGAGAGGGGTTTAACGAGCAGTACTTC.

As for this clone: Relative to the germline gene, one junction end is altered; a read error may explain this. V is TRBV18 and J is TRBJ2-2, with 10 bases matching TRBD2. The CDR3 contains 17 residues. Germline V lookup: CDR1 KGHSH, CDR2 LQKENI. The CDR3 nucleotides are TGTGCCAGCTCGCCACAAGGACTAGCGGAGAACACCGGGGAGCTGTTTTTT. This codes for CASSPQGLAENTGELFF.

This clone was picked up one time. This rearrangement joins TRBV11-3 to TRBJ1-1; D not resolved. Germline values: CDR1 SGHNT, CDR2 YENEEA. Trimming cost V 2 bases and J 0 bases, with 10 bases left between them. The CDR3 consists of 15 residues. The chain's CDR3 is CASSLRGLVNTEAFF. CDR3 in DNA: TGTGCCAGCAGCTTAAGAGGGCTAGTGAACACTGAAGCTTTCTTT.

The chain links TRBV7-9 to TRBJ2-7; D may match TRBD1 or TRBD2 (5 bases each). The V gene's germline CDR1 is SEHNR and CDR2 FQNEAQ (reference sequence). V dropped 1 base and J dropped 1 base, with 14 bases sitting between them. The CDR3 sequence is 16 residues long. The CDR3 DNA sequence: TGTGCCAGCAGCTTAGTTCCCCCGGGACGATCCTACGAGCAGTACTTC. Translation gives CASSLVPPGRSYEQYF.

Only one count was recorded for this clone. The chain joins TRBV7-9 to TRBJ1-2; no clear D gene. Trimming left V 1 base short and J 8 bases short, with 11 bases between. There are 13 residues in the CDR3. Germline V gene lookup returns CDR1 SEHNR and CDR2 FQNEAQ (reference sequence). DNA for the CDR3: TGTGCCAGCAGCTTAGGAGGGTCGGGAGGCTACACCTTC. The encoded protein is CASSLGGSGGYTF.

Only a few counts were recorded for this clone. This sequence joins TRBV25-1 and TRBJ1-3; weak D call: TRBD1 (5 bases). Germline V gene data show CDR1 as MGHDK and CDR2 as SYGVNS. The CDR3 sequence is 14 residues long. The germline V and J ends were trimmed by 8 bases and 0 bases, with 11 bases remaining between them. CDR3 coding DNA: TGTGCCAGCGGAGGGGAAGCCTCTGGAAACACCATATATTTT. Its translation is CASGGEASGNTIYF.

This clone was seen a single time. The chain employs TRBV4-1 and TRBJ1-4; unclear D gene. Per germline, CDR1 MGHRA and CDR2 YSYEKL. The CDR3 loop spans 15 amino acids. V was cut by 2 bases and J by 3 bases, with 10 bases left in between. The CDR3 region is CASSQQGYANEKLFF. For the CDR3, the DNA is TGCGCCAGCAGCCAACAAGGGTACGCTAATGAAAAACTGTTTTTT.

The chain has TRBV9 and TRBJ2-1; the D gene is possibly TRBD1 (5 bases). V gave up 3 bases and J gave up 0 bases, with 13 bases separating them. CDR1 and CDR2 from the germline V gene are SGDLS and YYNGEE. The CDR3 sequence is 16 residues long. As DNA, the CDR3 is TGTGCCAGCAGCGCAAGGACAATCAGCTCCTACAATGAGCAGTTCTTC. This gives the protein CASSARTISSYNEQFF.

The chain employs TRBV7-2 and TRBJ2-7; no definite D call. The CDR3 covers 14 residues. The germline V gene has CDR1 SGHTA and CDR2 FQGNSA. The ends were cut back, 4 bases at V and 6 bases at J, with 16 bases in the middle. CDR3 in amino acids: CASSSGLTGSEQYF. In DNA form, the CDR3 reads TGTGCCAGCAGCTCTGGTCTTACCGGCTCCGAGCAGTACTTC. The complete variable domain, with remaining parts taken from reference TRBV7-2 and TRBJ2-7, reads GAGVSQSPSNKVTEKGKDVELRCDPISGHTALYWYRQSLGQGLEFLIYFQGNSAPDKSGLPSDRFSAERTGGSVSTLTIQRTQQEDSAVYLCASSSGLTGSEQYFGPGTRLTVT.

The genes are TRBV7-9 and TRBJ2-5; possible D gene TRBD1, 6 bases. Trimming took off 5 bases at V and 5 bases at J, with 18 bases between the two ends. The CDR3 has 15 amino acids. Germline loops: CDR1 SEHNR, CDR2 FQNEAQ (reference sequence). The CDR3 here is CASSPRQAYGETQYF. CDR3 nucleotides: TGTGCCAGCAGCCCCCGACAGGCTTACGGGGAGACCCAGTACTTC.

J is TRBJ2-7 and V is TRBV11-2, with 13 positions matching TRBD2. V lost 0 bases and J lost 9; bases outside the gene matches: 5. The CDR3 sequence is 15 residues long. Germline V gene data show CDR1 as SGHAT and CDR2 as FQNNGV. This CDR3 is CASSLELAGGPWQYF. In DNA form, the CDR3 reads TGTGCCAGCAGCTTAGAACTAGCGGGAGGGCCGTGGCAGTACTTC.

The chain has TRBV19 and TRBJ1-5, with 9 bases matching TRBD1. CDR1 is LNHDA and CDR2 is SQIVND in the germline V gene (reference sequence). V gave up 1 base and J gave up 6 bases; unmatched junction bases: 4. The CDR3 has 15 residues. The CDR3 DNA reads TGTGCCAGTAGTATAGTAGACAGGGGGTTTCAGCCCCAGCATTTT. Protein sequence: CASSIVDRGFQPQHF.

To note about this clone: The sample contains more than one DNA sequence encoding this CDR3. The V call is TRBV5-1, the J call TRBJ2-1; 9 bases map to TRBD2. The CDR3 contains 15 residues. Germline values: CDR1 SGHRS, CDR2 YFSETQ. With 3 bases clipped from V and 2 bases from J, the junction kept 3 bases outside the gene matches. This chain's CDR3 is CASSSSSGAYNEQFF. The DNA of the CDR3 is TGCGCCAGCAGCTCATCTAGCGGGGCCTACAATGAGCAGTTCTTC.

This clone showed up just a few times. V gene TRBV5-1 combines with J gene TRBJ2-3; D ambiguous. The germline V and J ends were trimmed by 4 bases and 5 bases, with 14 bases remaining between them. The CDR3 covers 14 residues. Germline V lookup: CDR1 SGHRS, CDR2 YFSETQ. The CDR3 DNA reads TGCGCCAGCAGCCCCCGGGTCGATCGAGATACGCAGTATTTT. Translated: CASSPRVDRDTQYF.

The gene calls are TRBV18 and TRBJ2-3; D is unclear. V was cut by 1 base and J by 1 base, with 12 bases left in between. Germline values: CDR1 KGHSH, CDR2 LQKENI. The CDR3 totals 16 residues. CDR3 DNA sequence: TGTGCCAGCTCACCACTGGGTGTAAAGGGCACAGATACGCAGTATTTT. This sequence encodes CASSPLGVKGTDTQYF.

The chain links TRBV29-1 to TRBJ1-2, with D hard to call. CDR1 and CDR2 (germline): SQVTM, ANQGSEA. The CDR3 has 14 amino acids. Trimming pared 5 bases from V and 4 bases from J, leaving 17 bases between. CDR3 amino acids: CSVIVASSGYGYTF. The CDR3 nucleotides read TGCAGCGTTATTGTGGCGAGTAGCGGCTATGGCTACACCTTC.

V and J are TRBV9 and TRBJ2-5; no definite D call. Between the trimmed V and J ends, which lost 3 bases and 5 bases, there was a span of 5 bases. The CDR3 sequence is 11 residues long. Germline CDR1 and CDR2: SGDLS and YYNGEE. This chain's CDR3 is CASSATETQYF. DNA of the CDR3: TGTGCCAGCAGCGCCACGGAGACCCAGTACTTC.

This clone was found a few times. Here the CDR3 reads CASRGRAKDTQYF. The CDR3 DNA sequence: TGTGCCAGCAGGGGGAGGGCCAAGGATACGCAGTATTTT. The chain has TRBV25-1 and TRBJ2-3, with 7 positions matching TRBD2. V lost 6 bases, J lost 6 bases, and 6 bases stayed unmatched. This CDR3 comprises 13 residues. The germline V gene has CDR1 MGHDK and CDR2 SYGVNS.